Listed below are T cell receptor beta chains from one sample, sequenced in a study of shared clonotypes between healthy human individuals. Method: immunoSEQ multiplex PCR; TCRdb's copy keeps in-frame clones and lacks some. The sample contains about 1,800,000 clones, about 94% of which appear only once. Sequenced input: naive CD8+ T cells sorted from blood. These TCRs come from a man in his late teens or twenties in good health. Each CDR3 is given with its conserved first and last residue. Fields, in order: CDR3 DNA, CDR3 protein, clone size, J gene, V gene, D gene. D genes are given only for firm matches. Part of the rows lack a size; the others show once, few, many or a class for expanded clones.

CDR3nt: TGTGCCACCACCACCGGGGCGGAATCTGGGGCCAACGTCCTGACTTTC; CDR3aa: CATTTGAESGANVLTF; abundance: NA; j_gene: TRBJ2-6; v_gene: TRBV28; d_gene: NA
CDR3nt: TGTGCCAGCAGCAAGGGGACAGCGGTCGAGCAGTACTTC; CDR3aa: CASSKGTAVEQYF; abundance: NA; j_gene: TRBJ2-7; v_gene: TRBV7-6; d_gene: TRBD1
CDR3nt: TGTGCCAGTAGTATAGAGGGGAAGCGGTACAATGAGCAGTTCTTC; CDR3aa: CASSIEGKRYNEQFF; abundance: NA; j_gene: TRBJ2-1; v_gene: TRBV19; d_gene: NA
CDR3nt: TGTGCCAGCAGCTTAGGACTAGCGGGAGGGGATGAGCAGTTCTTC; CDR3aa: CASSLGLAGGDEQFF; abundance: NA; j_gene: TRBJ2-1; v_gene: TRBV7-9; d_gene: TRBD2
CDR3nt: TGCAGCGTTGAAACGGCAGGGGGATCCCATGTTGAGCAGTTCTTC; CDR3aa: CSVETAGGSHVEQFF; abundance: NA; j_gene: TRBJ2-1; v_gene: TRBV29-1; d_gene: TRBD1
CDR3nt: TGTGCCAGCAGCGGAGGTTTCGGGGTGCCAGGCACAGATACGCAGTATTTT; CDR3aa: CASSGGFGVPGTDTQYF; abundance: NA; j_gene: TRBJ2-3; v_gene: TRBV7-9; d_gene: NA
CDR3nt: TGTGCCATTAGCGGGGGGGCGAACACCGGGGAGCTGTTTTTT; CDR3aa: CAISGGANTGELFF; abundance: NA; j_gene: TRBJ2-2; v_gene: TRBV10-3; d_gene: TRBD2
CDR3nt: TGCGCCAGCAGTGATGGGGGACAGGGGGTAACCGGGGAGCTGTTTTTT; CDR3aa: CASSDGGQGVTGELFF; abundance: NA; j_gene: TRBJ2-2; v_gene: TRBV10-1; d_gene: TRBD1
CDR3nt: TGTGCCAGCAGTTACGATACAGGAGGAGGTGAGCAGTACTTC; CDR3aa: CASSYDTGGGEQYF; abundance: NA; j_gene: TRBJ2-7; v_gene: TRBV6-5; d_gene: NA
CDR3nt: TGCGCCAGCAGCTCAAAGGACACTCGTCCCACCGGGGAGCTGTTTTTT; CDR3aa: CASSSKDTRPTGELFF; abundance: NA; j_gene: TRBJ2-2; v_gene: TRBV5-1; d_gene: NA
CDR3nt: TGTGCCAGCAGCTGGGACGGGGACAGCGGGGGTCGTTACAATGAGCAGTTCTTC; CDR3aa: CASSWDGDSGGRYNEQFF; abundance: NA; j_gene: TRBJ2-1; v_gene: TRBV27; d_gene: NA
CDR3nt: TGTGCCAGCAGCCTTTATGGAAACACCATATATTTT; CDR3aa: CASSLYGNTIYF; abundance: NA; j_gene: TRBJ1-3; v_gene: TRBV28; d_gene: NA
CDR3nt: TGTGCCAGCAGCTTGGGGACTAGTGGGGCAGATACGCAGTATTTT; CDR3aa: CASSLGTSGADTQYF; abundance: NA; j_gene: TRBJ2-3; v_gene: TRBV5-6; d_gene: TRBD2
CDR3nt: TGTGCCAGCAGCTTATGGCAGGACTACTATGGCTACACCTTC; CDR3aa: CASSLWQDYYGYTF; abundance: once; j_gene: TRBJ1-2; v_gene: TRBV7-9; d_gene: NA
CDR3nt: TGTGCCAGCAGCTTGGAAGCATCAGATACGCAGTATTTT; CDR3aa: CASSLEASDTQYF; abundance: NA; j_gene: TRBJ2-3; v_gene: TRBV5-8; d_gene: NA
CDR3nt: TGTGCCAGCAGCTTAGGTGGGGGCGCGTCTGGCTACACCTTC; CDR3aa: CASSLGGGASGYTF; abundance: NA; j_gene: TRBJ1-2; v_gene: TRBV13; d_gene: NA
CDR3nt: TGTGCCAGCAGCGGAGACACCTCCCTGAACACTGAAGCTTTCTTT; CDR3aa: CASSGDTSLNTEAFF; abundance: NA; j_gene: TRBJ1-1; v_gene: TRBV9; d_gene: NA
CDR3nt: TGTGCCAGCAGTTACGCAGAGGGGGTGGTTGGCTACACCTTC; CDR3aa: CASSYAEGVVGYTF; abundance: once; j_gene: TRBJ1-2; v_gene: TRBV6-6; d_gene: NA
CDR3nt: TGTGCCAGCAGCTTGGCCGTGGCCCTACCGGTGGAGACCCAGTACTTC; CDR3aa: CASSLAVALPVETQYF; abundance: NA; j_gene: TRBJ2-5; v_gene: TRBV5-6; d_gene: NA
CDR3nt: TGTGCTAGCAGTTTACAGGGGGAAGGTTCACCCCTCCACTTT; CDR3aa: CASSLQGEGSPLHF; abundance: few; j_gene: TRBJ1-6; v_gene: TRBV7-7; d_gene: TRBD1
CDR3nt: TGTGCCACGGCCGGGGACAGGGCTTCCTACGAGCAGTACTTC; CDR3aa: CATAGDRASYEQYF; abundance: NA; j_gene: TRBJ2-7; v_gene: TRBV13; d_gene: TRBD1
CDR3nt: TGTGCCATCAGTGAGTCGAGTCTAGCGGGGCGTCAAGATACGCAGTATTTT; CDR3aa: CAISESSLAGRQDTQYF; abundance: NA; j_gene: TRBJ2-3; v_gene: TRBV10-3; d_gene: TRBD2
CDR3nt: TGTGCCAGCAGCCGACCCTTCGGAGATACGCAGTATTTT; CDR3aa: CASSRPFGDTQYF; abundance: NA; j_gene: TRBJ2-3; v_gene: TRBV6-5; d_gene: NA